Each of the 25 T cell receptor beta chains below was sequenced from the same sample in a study of radiation and T cells in renal cell carcinoma (dated by TCRdb to 2020 to 2022). Receptor amplification or capture employed the immunoSEQ multiplex PCR assay. TCRdb's version of the immuneACCESS table is confined to in-frame rearrangements and falls short of the full clone set. An unresolved V gene accounts for under half of the shortfall where checked; the remainder is of unknown origin. The sample table lists around 180,000 clones, about 87% of them with a count of one. The top ten clones comprise about 10% of the sample. The sample's time point label, in plain terms: blood 4 weeks post-SBRT, at nephrectomy. In light of the paper, this sample's treatment or condition label describes: 15 Gy SBRT to primary tumor, nephrectomy 4 weeks later. The material was blood, obtained from a patient whose treatment included radiotherapy and nephrectomy. The receptor source for this set is a woman aged 45-65 years with renal cell carcinoma.

The chain combines TRBV28 with TRBJ2-7; no clear D. Germline CDR1 is MDHEN and CDR2 is SYDVKM. This CDR3 comprises 14 residues. Trimming took 3 bases from V and 0 from J, leaving 9 bases between them. In DNA, the CDR3 is TGTGCCAGCAGTTTCAGGCAGGACTCCTACGAGCAGTACTTC. Residues: CASSFRQDSYEQYF.

V is TRBV5-6 and J is TRBJ2-7; unclear D gene. Germline values: CDR1 SGHDT, CDR2 YYEEEE. Between the trimmed V and J ends, which lost 1 base and 1 base, there was a span of 12 bases. The CDR3 loop spans 15 amino acids. The CDR3 DNA follows: TGTGCCAGCAGCTTGAACTGGCAATCTTCCTACGAGCAGTACTTC. Encoded protein: CASSLNWQSSYEQYF.

The chain couples TRBV14 to TRBJ1-2, with D uncertain. This CDR3 spans 14 amino acids. Germline V gene data show CDR1 as SGHDN and CDR2 as FVKESK. V was shortened by 6 bases and J by 4 bases, with 15 bases between the two germline ends. CDR3 residues: CASSPPDGIYGYTF. CDR3 sequence (DNA): TGTGCCAGCAGTCCACCCGACGGAATCTATGGCTACACCTTC.

This clone was detected once. CDR3 protein: CASSRPGGGGNQPQHF. In DNA form, the CDR3 reads TGTGCCAGTAGTCGTCCAGGAGGCGGGGGCAATCAGCCCCAGCATTTT. The chain is built from TRBV19 and TRBJ1-5; D uncertain. From germline, CDR1 is LNHDA and CDR2 SQIVND (reference sequence). This CDR3 has 16 amino acids. V lost 5 bases and J 2 bases, leaving 16 bases between the germline ends.

The chain joins TRBV10-3 to TRBJ2-7, with TRBD2 identical over 10 bases. Germline V lookup: CDR1 ENHRY, CDR2 SYGVKD. The CDR3 extends over 15 amino acids. Trimming removed 10 bases from V and 4 bases from J; junction bases left unmatched: 13. CDR3 nucleotide sequence: TGTGCCACGTCCTTTGAAGCGGGGGGGAATTACGAGCAGTACTTC. The encoded protein is CATSFEAGGNYEQYF.

This clone was seen a single time. The chain carries TRBV5-1 and TRBJ2-5; 11 bases line up with TRBD2. The CDR3 consists of 15 residues. The junction had 1 base not matched to a gene; V was cut back by 1 base and J by 2 bases. Germline V gene lookup returns CDR1 SGHRS and CDR2 YFSETQ. CDR3 in amino acids: CASSLLAGGQETQYF. CDR3 DNA: TGCGCCAGCAGCTTGTTAGCGGGGGGGCAAGAGACCCAGTACTTC.

The chain recombines TRBV2 with TRBJ1-3; a possible D gene is TRBD1 (5 bases). The germline V gene encodes CDR1 SNHLY and CDR2 FYNNEI. V lost 6 bases and J lost 2, with 11 bases in between. The length of the CDR3 is 14 residues. CDR3: CASSPTETGNTIYF. The CDR3 DNA follows: TGTGCCAGCAGCCCGACAGAAACTGGAAACACCATATATTTT.

The V call is TRBV19, the J call TRBJ2-5; 7 bases fit TRBD2. V was pared by 3 bases and J by 3 bases, with 7 bases of the junction left unmatched. The CDR3 runs 15 residues. The germline CDR1 and CDR2 sequences are LNHDA and SQIVND (reference sequence). This CDR3 reads CASSILAGGEETQYF. CDR3 coding DNA: TGTGCCAGTAGTATCCTAGCTGGGGGGGAAGAGACCCAGTACTTC.

The genes are TRBV10-3 and TRBJ2-7; 7 bases fit TRBD1. Germline V gene lookup returns CDR1 ENHRY and CDR2 SYGVKD. The CDR3 loop spans 16 amino acids. After removal of 0 bases from V and 4 bases from J, the junction contained 9 bases not matched to a gene. Here the CDR3 DNA reads TGTGCCATCAGTGAGTCGAAGGGACAGCAGCTTTACGAGCAGTACTTC. This encodes CAISESKGQQLYEQYF.

V and J are TRBV11-2 and TRBJ2-1; D is undetermined. Germline V gene lookup returns CDR1 SGHAT and CDR2 FQNNGV. V lost 3 bases, J lost 0 bases, and 6 bases lay in between. This CDR3 is built from 14 residues. The CDR3 reads CASSLGSSYNEQFF. The DNA of the CDR3 is TGTGCCAGCAGCTTGGGCAGCTCCTACAATGAGCAGTTCTTC.

The table lists this clone with a count of one. It is unclear where the CDR3 begins or ends on the DNA, so no DNA is shown, and the CDR3 is as TCRdb lists it. The chain employs TRBV6-6 and TRBJ2-7; TRBD2, the D gene given by the table, was not confirmed from the DNA. The CDR3 totals 13 residues, both ends included. Germline CDR1 is MNHNY and CDR2 is SVGAGI (reference sequence). The CDR3 protein is CASILAGRPEQYF.

The rearrangement uses TRBV7-9 and TRBJ2-5; 13 bases are a match to TRBD2. Germline CDR1 is SEHNR and CDR2 is FQNEAQ (reference sequence). CDR3 length: 18 residues. After removal of 1 base from V and 6 bases from J, the junction contained 11 bases not matched to a gene. Written as DNA, the CDR3 is TGTGCCAGCAGCTTAGTGGGGACTAGCGGGGTGAGGGTAAAGACCCAGTACTTC. Translation: CASSLVGTSGVRVKTQYF.

The rearrangement uses TRBV7-9 and TRBJ2-3; TRBD2 aligns across 14 bases. Trimming took 4 bases from V and 2 from J; bases not matched to a gene: 5. CDR1 and CDR2 from the germline V gene are SEHNR and FQNEAQ (reference sequence). The CDR3 totals 17 residues. CDR3 nucleotide sequence: TGTGCCAGCAGCTCCCGGACTAGCGGGGGGCCCACAGATACGCAGTATTTT. Translation: CASSSRTSGGPTDTQYF. Based on the CDR3 plus reference TRBV7-9 and TRBJ2-3, the full variable domain is DTGVSQNPRHKITKRGQNVTFRCDPISEHNRLYWYRQTLGQGPEFLTYFQNEAQLEKSRLLSDRFSAERPKGSFSTLEIQRTEQGDSAMYLCASSSRTSGGPTDTQYFGPGTRLTVL.

The chain employs TRBV28 and TRBJ2-6; D is ambiguous. This CDR3 region has 14 residues. From germline, CDR1 is MDHEN and CDR2 SYDVKM. Trimming shortened V by 3 bases and J by 3 bases, and 6 bases separated the two germline ends. CDR3 loop: CASSFPLGANVLTF. For the CDR3, the DNA is TGTGCCAGCAGTTTCCCACTTGGGGCCAACGTCCTGACTTTC.

The V call is TRBV9, the J call TRBJ2-1; weak D call: TRBD1 (6 bases). Germline V lookup: CDR1 SGDLS, CDR2 YYNGEE. V lost 3 bases and J lost 4, with 17 bases in between. The CDR3 totals 16 residues. The CDR3: CASSGGSGTPYNEQFF. The CDR3 DNA reads TGTGCCAGCAGCGGTGGATCCGGGACACCGTACAATGAGCAGTTCTTC.

The J gene is TRBJ1-5, the V gene TRBV9; the D gene is possibly TRBD1 (6 bases). Germline assignment: CDR1 SGDLS and CDR2 YYNGEE. V was cut by 4 bases and J by 0 bases, with 14 bases left in between. The CDR3 is made up of 16 amino acids. The CDR3 DNA follows: TGTGCCAGCAGCCCCTCGGACAGTAATAGCAATCAGCCCCAGCATTTT. Residues: CASSPSDSNSNQPQHF.

The J gene is TRBJ2-4, the V gene TRBV2; D may correspond to TRBD1 or TRBD2 (5 bases each). V dropped 6 bases and J dropped 0 bases, with 12 bases sitting between them. The CDR3 runs 15 residues. Germline CDR1 SNHLY, CDR2 FYNNEI. CDR3 sequence reads: CASRAGAVAKNIQYF. CDR3 sequence (DNA): TGTGCCAGCAGGGCCGGGGCCGTAGCCAAAAACATTCAGTACTTC. Full variable domain (remainder filled in from reference TRBV2 and TRBJ2-4): EPEVTQTPSHQVTQMGQEVILRCVPISNHLYFYWYRQILGQKVEFLVSFYNNEISEKSEIFDDQFSVERPDGSNFTLKIRSTKLEDSAMYFCASRAGAVAKNIQYFGAGTRLSVL.

The chain recombines TRBV9 with TRBJ1-3; maybe TRBD1 (6 bases). Per germline, CDR1 SGDLS and CDR2 YYNGEE. V was cut by 0 bases and J by 3 bases, with 7 bases left in between. The CDR3 spans 14 residues. CDR3 residues: CASSVARGGNTIYF. CDR3 bases: TGTGCCAGCAGCGTAGCCAGGGGTGGAAACACCATATATTTT.

The chain uses TRBV7-2 and TRBJ2-3, with D perhaps TRBD2 (6 bases). V was pared by 6 bases and J by 2 bases, with 18 bases between. The CDR3 loop spans 16 amino acids. Germline values: CDR1 SGHTA, CDR2 FQGNSA. CDR3 DNA: TGTGCCAGCAGTTACCAGCAGGGCGGGACCACAGATACGCAGTATTTT. This translates into CASSYQQGGTTDTQYF.

This chain uses TRBV13 with TRBJ1-3; 10 nucleotides match TRBD1. The junction had 5 bases not matched to a gene; V was cut back by 4 bases and J by 5 bases. The CDR3 runs to 15 residues. The germline V gene has CDR1 PRHDT and CDR2 FYEKMQ (reference sequence). The CDR3 loop is CASSYSGQGRNTIYF. The DNA for the CDR3 is TGTGCCAGCAGCTATTCGGGACAGGGGCGAAACACCATATATTTT. Variable domain in full (rest from reference TRBV13 and TRBJ1-3): AAGVIQSPRHLIKEKRETATLKCYPIPRHDTVYWYQQGPGQDPQFLISFYEKMQSDKGSIPDRFSAQQFSDYHSELNMSSLELGDSALYFCASSYSGQGRNTIYFGEGSWLTVV.

The CDR3 nucleotides are TGTGCCAGCAGCTCTCAATCACAGGGAAGCAATCAGCCCCAGCATTTT. Translated: CASSSQSQGSNQPQHF. The V call is TRBV7-2, the J call TRBJ1-5, with D maybe TRBD1 (6 bases). Germline V lookup: CDR1 SGHTA, CDR2 FQGNSA. The V gene lost 4 bases and the J gene lost 1 base, with 14 bases spanning the gap. CDR3 size: 16 residues.

The rearrangement uses TRBV9 and TRBJ2-1, with 8 positions matching TRBD1. Germline V gives CDR1 SGDLS, CDR2 YYNGEE. This CDR3 has 16 residues. Losses at the gene ends were 3 bases for V and 3 bases for J; bases not matched to a gene: 8. CDR3 nucleotides: TGTGCCAGCAGCGCGACAGGGGAGCCGATCTACAATGAGCAGTTCTTC. Its protein product is CASSATGEPIYNEQFF.

J is TRBJ2-5 and V is TRBV5-4, with a weak D call TRBD2 (5 bases). V lost 1 base and J 4 bases, leaving 11 bases between the germline ends. This CDR3 comprises 14 residues. Germline CDR1 is SGHNT and CDR2 is YYREEE (reference sequence). DNA for the CDR3: TGTGCCAGCAGCTTGCCTAGCCCCCGAGAGACCCAGTACTTC. The encoded protein is CASSLPSPRETQYF.

This clone was detected only a few times. This chain connects TRBV4-1 to TRBJ1-1, with 7 bases lining up with TRBD1. V lost 4 bases, J lost 5 bases, and 10 bases stayed unmatched. Germline-derived CDR1 and CDR2 are MGHRA and YSYEKL. The CDR3 sequence is 15 residues long. The CDR3 loop is CASSLSGTVLTEAFF. CDR3 nucleotide sequence: TGCGCCAGCAGCCTTTCTGGGACAGTCCTAACTGAAGCTTTCTTT.

This clone has just a few counts. The chain combines TRBV2 with TRBJ1-5; unclear D gene. Trimming took 6 bases from V and 6 from J, leaving 12 bases between them. The CDR3 is 13 residues long. Looked up from germline, CDR1 is SNHLY and CDR2 is FYNNEI. The CDR3 coding sequence is TGTGCCAGCAGGGAGGCATGGAGTCAGCCCCAGCATTTT. Amino acid sequence: CASREAWSQPQHF. Supplemented by reference TRBV2 and TRBJ1-5, the full variable domain reads EPEVTQTPSHQVTQMGQEVILRCVPISNHLYFYWYRQILGQKVEFLVSFYNNEISEKSEIFDDQFSVERPDGSNFTLKIRSTKLEDSAMYFCASREAWSQPQHFGDGTRLSIL.